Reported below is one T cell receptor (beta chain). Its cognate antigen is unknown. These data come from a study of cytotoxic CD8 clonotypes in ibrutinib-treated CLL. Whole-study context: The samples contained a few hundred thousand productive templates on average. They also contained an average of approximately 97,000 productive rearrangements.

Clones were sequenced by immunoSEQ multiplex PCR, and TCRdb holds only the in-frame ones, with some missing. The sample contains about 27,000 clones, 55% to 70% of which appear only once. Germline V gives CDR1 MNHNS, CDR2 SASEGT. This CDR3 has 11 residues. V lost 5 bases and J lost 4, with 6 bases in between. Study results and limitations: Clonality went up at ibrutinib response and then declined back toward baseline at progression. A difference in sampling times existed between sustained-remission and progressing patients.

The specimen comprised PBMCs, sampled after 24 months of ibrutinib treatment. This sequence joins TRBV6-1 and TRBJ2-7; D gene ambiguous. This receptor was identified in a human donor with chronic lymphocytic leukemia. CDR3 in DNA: TGTGCCAGCAGTCCTCTTTACGAGCAGTACTTC. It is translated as CASSPLYEQYF.